These T cell receptor beta chains were read from a single sample in a study of OX40 agonist ivuxolimab in advanced cancers. Sequencing was performed with immunoSEQ multiplex PCR; in TCRdb, only in-frame clones are kept and a portion is missing. The table has tens of thousands of clones, over 80% seen once; the top ten hold about 0.53%. The sample was CD4+ or CD8+ T cells sorted from blood, taken in a trial of the OX40 agonist ivuxolimab. The receptors come from an adult with an advanced solid tumor such as melanoma, head and neck, liver or kidney cancer. Both conserved end residues are part of each CDR3. D genes are given only for firm matches. The listing skips clone size in some rows; elsewhere it reads once, few, many or a size class.

15 | TRBD1 | TRBJ2-1 | . | TRBV5-1 | CASSRPGQGYNEQFF | TGCGCCAGCAGTAGGCCGGGACAGGGCTACAATGAGCAGTTCTTC
15 | . | TRBJ1-1 | . | TRBV5-6 | CASSLSRPVYTEAFF | TGTGCCAGCAGCTTGAGCCGCCCTGTTTACACTGAAGCTTTCTTT
13 | TRBD1 | TRBJ2-7 | . | TRBV5-1 | CASSRGQGYEQYF | TGCGCCAGCAGCCGCGGACAGGGGTACGAGCAGTACTTC
16 | . | TRBJ2-6 | once | TRBV7-6 | CASSLAGGPGANVLTF | TGTGCCAGCAGCTTAGCTGGGGGGCCTGGGGCCAACGTCCTGACTTTC
16 | . | TRBJ2-2 | . | TRBV6-5 | CASSYFPPPNTGELFF | TGTGCCAGCAGTTACTTCCCGCCCCCGAACACCGGGGAGCTGTTTTTT
15 | TRBD2 | TRBJ2-1 | . | TRBV6-1 | CASSGGSGRENEQFF | TGTGCCAGCAGTGGAGGTAGCGGGAGGGAAAATGAGCAGTTCTTC
16 | TRBD2 | TRBJ2-1 | . | TRBV13 | CASSWGLAGGNNEQFF | TGTGCCAGCAGCTGGGGACTAGCGGGAGGAAACAATGAGCAGTTCTTC
13 | . | TRBJ2-5 | . | TRBV28 | CATQGTYQETQYF | TGTGCCACCCAGGGAACGTACCAAGAGACCCAGTACTTC
13 | TRBD2 | TRBJ2-7 | . | TRBV5-1 | CASSNRQRGEQYF | TGCGCCAGCAGCAACAGACAGCGGGGCGAGCAGTACTTC
15 | . | TRBJ2-7 | once | TRBV7-9 | CASSLKTYPPYEQYF | TGTGCCAGCAGCTTAAAGACCTACCCCCCCTACGAGCAGTACTTC
12 | . | TRBJ2-5 | . | TRBV25-1 | CASSDLVETQYF | TGTGCCAGCAGTGATTTGGTAGAGACCCAGTACTTC
13 | TRBD2 | TRBJ2-7 | . | TRBV6-5 | CASTRIVGTTQYF | TGTGCCAGCACTCGTATAGTGGGGACTACTCAGTACTTC
15 | TRBD1 | TRBJ1-3 | . | TRBV6-1 | CASSPQGASGNTIYF | TGTGCCAGCAGTCCGCAGGGGGCAAGTGGAAACACCATATATTTT
14 | . | TRBJ2-5 | few | TRBV18 | CASSPGDGRVTQYF | TGTGCCAGCTCACCAGGGGACGGTAGAGTTACCCAGTACTTC
17 | TRBD1 | TRBJ2-1 | . | TRBV4-1 | CASSQDRQGAQDNEQFF | TGCGCCAGCAGCCAAGATAGACAGGGGGCGCAGGACAATGAGCAGTTCTTC
13 | . | TRBJ2-5 | . | TRBV28 | CASSSVNQETQYF | TGTGCCAGCAGTTCCGTAAACCAAGAGACCCAGTACTTC
16 | TRBD2 | TRBJ2-3 | . | TRBV4-1 | CASSQDGSGSTDTQYF | TGCGCCAGCAGCCAAGATGGTAGCGGGAGCACAGATACGCAGTATTTT
16 | . | TRBJ2-7 | . | TRBV18 | CASSPKRQWSTGEQYF | TGTGCCAGCTCACCTAAAAGGCAATGGAGTACCGGCGAGCAGTACTTC
13 | . | TRBJ2-3 | few | TRBV6-5 | CASMEGGTDTQYF | TGTGCCAGCATGGAGGGGGGCACAGATACGCAGTATTTT
15 | TRBD1 | TRBJ2-3 | . | TRBV18 | CASSPPGTGVNTQYF | TGTGCCAGCTCACCACCAGGGACAGGGGTTAATACGCAGTATTTT
14 | . | TRBJ2-5 | . | TRBV29-1 | CSVEVGGGAETQYF | TGCAGCGTTGAAGTTGGAGGGGGGGCAGAGACCCAGTACTTC
16 | . | TRBJ1-1 | . | TRBV28 | CASSTVGGVYLGEAFF | TGTGCCAGCAGTACCGTGGGGGGGGTCTATTTGGGTGAAGCTTTCTTT
14 | . | TRBJ2-2 | medium-sized | TRBV27 | CASSLYRPTGELFF | TGTGCCAGCAGTTTATACAGACCCACCGGGGAGCTGTTTTTT
16 | TRBD1 | TRBJ1-2 | . | TRBV4-1 | CASSHEFRDSDYGYTF | TGCGCCAGCAGCCACGAATTCCGGGACAGCGATTATGGCTACACCTTC
15 | . | TRBJ1-4 | . | TRBV13 | CASSLKINGGEKLFF | TGTGCCAGCAGCTTAAAAATTAATGGCGGCGAAAAACTGTTTTTT
13 | . | TRBJ1-5 | once | TRBV21-1 | CASPGPPNQPQHF | TGTGCCAGCCCCGGGCCGCCCAATCAGCCCCAGCATTTT
18 | TRBD2 | TRBJ2-7 | . | TRBV4-1 | CASSQGGLAGLPPYEQYF | TGCGCCAGCAGCCAGGGGGGACTAGCGGGATTGCCACCCTACGAGCAGTACTTC
14 | . | TRBJ2-3 | . | TRBV18 | CASSPWEGTDTQYF | TGTGCCAGCTCACCATGGGAGGGCACAGATACGCAGTATTTT
16 | . | TRBJ1-3 | . | TRBV5-6 | CASSRGQIISGNTIYF | TGTGCCAGCAGCAGGGGCCAAATTATCTCTGGAAACACCATATATTTT
16 | . | TRBJ2-1 | . | TRBV5-1 | CASSESGLATNNEQFF | TGCGCCAGCAGCGAGTCGGGGCTAGCGACCAACAATGAGCAGTTCTTC
15 | . | TRBJ2-7 | . | TRBV14 | CASSQARASSYEQYF | TGTGCCAGCAGCCAAGCGAGGGCCAGCTCCTACGAGCAGTACTTC
13 | TRBD2 | TRBJ2-7 | . | TRBV29-1 | CSVETSGSYEQYF | TGCAGCGTTGAGACTAGCGGGAGTTACGAGCAGTACTTC
12 | . | TRBJ2-1 | few | TRBV4-1 | CASSYHLGEQFF | TGCGCCAGCAGCTACCATCTCGGTGAGCAGTTCTTC
16 | TRBD2 | TRBJ2-5 | . | TRBV25-1 | CASSENLAGDGETQYF | TGTGCCAGCAGTGAAAACCTAGCGGGAGATGGAGAGACCCAGTACTTC
13 | TRBD2 | TRBJ2-1 | once | TRBV7-8 | CASSLTSVYEQFF | TGTGCCAGCAGCCTAACTAGCGTTTATGAGCAGTTCTTC
14 | . | TRBJ1-2 | . | TRBV28 | CASSLTGLLYGYTF | TGTGCCAGCAGCCTAACGGGACTCCTCTATGGCTACACCTTC
14 | . | TRBJ2-2 | once | TRBV11-3 | CASSPAKNTGELFF | TGTGCCAGCAGCCCCGCTAAGAACACCGGGGAGCTGTTTTTT
17 | . | TRBJ1-1 | . | TRBV11-2 | CASSLDLRGFWGSEAFF | TGTGCCAGCAGCTTAGATTTGAGGGGTTTTTGGGGCTCTGAAGCTTTCTTT
13 | TRBD1 | TRBJ1-1 | . | TRBV6-5 | CASSFGTAAEAFF | TGTGCCAGCAGTTTCGGGACAGCGGCTGAAGCTTTCTTT
13 | TRBD2 | TRBJ2-1 | . | TRBV29-1 | CSVEVGREGPQFF | TGCAGCGTTGAAGTTGGACGGGAGGGCCCGCAGTTCTTC